At least ten counts were recorded for the clone carrying this TCR beta chain. This entry belongs to a study of molecular identifiers for immune sequencing clone quantification. CDR3 length: 15 residues. From germline, CDR1 is SEHNR and CDR2 FQNEAQ (reference sequence). Losses at the gene ends were 5 bases for V and 2 bases for J; bases not matched to a gene: 6. TCRdb recomputed calls from the PCR reads with MiXCR, one row per CDR3 protein. The table has hundreds of thousands of distinct CDR3 sequences, around 25% seen once; the top ten hold 0.6% to 0.9%. The V call is TRBV7-9, the J call TRBJ2-3; 8 bases align to TRBD1. Sequencing was performed on naive CD8+ T cells from blood, with Jurkat cell RNA spiked in. Subset specified: FACS-sorted CD8+CD4-CCR7+CD45RA+ naive T cells. The clonotype originates from a human donor in good health. Some libraries in this study had Jurkat cell RNA spiked in. The CDR3 DNA sequence: TGTGCCAGCAGCATCCCGACAGGGGTCACAGATACGCAGTATTTT. Amino acid sequence: CASSIPTGVTDTQYF.